This T cell receptor beta chain was documented in a study of T cells in Graves' hyperthyroidism and ophthalmopathy (dated 2019 in TCRdb). About the investigation overall: Peripheral blood samples were taken at the time of initial diagnosis, prior to any treatment. A discovery cohort of about 95 patients, 43 with Graves' ophthalmopathy and approximately 57 with stable Graves' hyperthyroidism, was used to find distinguishing TCR V-J signatures. Prospective prediction of ophthalmopathy was tested in an independent validation cohort of 18 to 20 hyperthyroidism patients and 17 patients who later progressed to ophthalmopathy. For training and testing, the approximately 97 patients in the discovery cohort were randomly divided in a 7:3 ratio. In several Graves' hyperthyroidism patients, the study also compared T-cell repertoires from thyroid tissue with T-cell repertoires from blood. After blood sampling, hyperthyroidism patients were treated with methimazole at a starting dose of 30 mg daily, and ophthalmopathy patients were treated with high-dose intravenous methylprednisolone. The paper describes TCR Vbeta CDR3 sequencing of 140 or so peripheral blood samples, made up of about 41 ophthalmopathy patients, some 80 hyperthyroidism patients and 17 progressor patients. Broad study findings and their caveats: A 13 V-J signature model separated ophthalmopathy from stable hyperthyroidism, with 87.88% sensitivity and just under 84% specificity in cross-validation and 80%/75% in testing. During validation, the model predicted progression to ophthalmopathy a median of around 7 months ahead of onset, with around 65% sensitivity and 72% to 80% specificity. Sample size was not statistically predetermined, and investigators were not blinded to group allocation. Most expanded thyroid clonotypes (frequency above 0.001) were also detected in blood, suggesting blood repertoires may reflect thyroid immune responses.

This clonotype was recorded many times. Its antigen is still unknown. Base qualities were left out, and no much larger clone turns up one base away. TCR beta CDR3 regions were amplified from RNA transcripts. A first-round RT-PCR of the TCR CDR3 used the HTBI primer set with the Qiagen OneStep RT-PCR kit. Libraries were constructed in a second round of multiplex PCR, after which size selection and purification were performed. Sequencing of the libraries was done on an Illumina HiSeq2000 using paired-end 100 bp reads. Regarding the original processing steps: SOAPnuke was used to process the raw data, removing reads that contained adapters or uncalled bases, had a mean Phred below 15, or lacked an exact match to the constant primer or identifier. High-quality paired reads were merged with COPE v1.2.5, and unique nucleotide sequences were defined as clonotypes. MiTCR v1.1 was used to align clonotypes to the IMGT TRBV, TRBD and TRBJ reference segments. Only V-J combinations with frequency above 0.0001, covering approximately 99% of repertoires, were analysed. The TCS score was defined as F50 (clonal expansion) divided by E x V (chaos), with BLOSUM62-based TCRdist calculated between CDR3 peptides within each V-J. Welch's t-statistics and random forest reduced roughly 540 V-J features to roughly 13, which were used in a naive Bayes classifier (R e1071). TCRdb ran its own pipeline on the public reads, namely fastp trimming at Q25 and MiXCR clone calling, and kept in-frame beta chains. Duplicate CDR3 protein sequences are folded into a single record with the most common DNA and genes. The V and J calls were not made by the authors but by TCRdb's processing. In this sample the table shows 600,000 to 900,000 distinct CDR3 sequences, roughly 15% of which occur a single time. 8.4% of the sample goes to the ten largest clones.

Graves' hyperthyroidism was defined as stable when no progression to ophthalmopathy occurred over 18 months of follow-up. Hyperthyroidism patients were newly diagnosed, with disease duration under 2 months, and aged 18 to 65 years. Patients with uncontrolled infections, other autoimmune diseases, pregnancy or lactation were excluded. Diagnoses relied on clinical symptoms, serum thyroxine and TRAb, thyroid ultrasound and orbital computed tomography. Ficoll-Paque density gradient centrifugation was used to isolate PBMCs from approximately 10 ml of fresh peripheral blood. Trizol reagent was used to extract total RNA, and RNA quality was then checked on an Agilent 2100 Bioanalyzer. Trimming costs V 2 bases and J 0 bases, and their ends lie 11 bases apart. The germline V gene provides CDR1 SGHTA and CDR2 FQGNSA. The CDR3 contains 15 residues, cysteine and phenylalanine counted. CDR3 DNA is the only sequence kept; it has 45 bases, read in frame from the first base.

Sequenced material: blood. The chain was built from TRBV7-2 and TRBJ2-7; the D gene is possibly TRBD1 or TRBD2, with 5 bases matching each. This TCR derives from a man in his late teens or twenties with Graves' hyperthyroidism. The CDR3 protein: CASSLKSGSSYEQYF. The sequenced DNA: TGTGCCAGCAGCTTAAAGTCAGGGAGCTCCTACGAGCAGTACTTC.